Listed below are T cell receptor beta chains from one sample, sequenced in a study of early T cells in non-severe SARS-CoV-2 infection. TCRdb re-called the 5' RACE reads through MiXCR, storing one row per CDR3 protein. The profile shows 64,000 or so distinct CDR3 sequences, roughly 13% of them singletons. Sequencing was performed on whole blood, taken at baseline. Receptors originate from an adult who was a healthcare worker with PCR-confirmed SARS-CoV-2 infection or an uninfected control (not recorded which). Each CDR3 is given with its conserved first and last residue. Fields, in order: V gene, J gene, clone size, D gene, CDR3 protein, CDR3 DNA. A D gene is named only where the DNA matches it firmly. Size is stated for part of the rows, as once, few or many counts, or as a class when the clone is expanded.

TRBV7-2	TRBJ2-1	.	.	CASSHRPFASLLLYNEQFF	TGTGCCAGCAGCCACCGACCCTTTGCGAGTCTTCTCTTGTACAATGAGCAGTTCTTC
TRBV2	TRBJ2-4	.	TRBD2	CASRTSGNIQYF	TGTGCCAGCCGGACTAGCGGTAACATTCAGTACTTC
TRBV4-3	TRBJ2-1	.	TRBD1	CASSQKTGGNEQFF	TGCGCCAGCAGCCAAAAGACAGGGGGCAATGAGCAGTTCTTC
TRBV7-9	TRBJ2-3	medium-sized	.	CASSSTADTQYF	TGTGCCAGCAGCTCTACTGCAGATACGCAGTATTTT
TRBV30	TRBJ2-7	few	.	CAWSLAGFYEQYF	TGTGCCTGGAGTCTGGCCGGATTCTACGAGCAGTACTTC
TRBV6-5	TRBJ1-6	.	.	CASSYGKNNSPLHF	TGTGCCAGCAGTTACGGAAAGAATAATTCACCCCTCCACTTT
TRBV28	TRBJ1-1	.	.	CASRLQQRTTEAFF	TGTGCCAGCAGACTCCAGCAGCGGACCACTGAAGCTTTCTTT
TRBV7-8	TRBJ1-1	many	TRBD1	CASSLGQGSFF	TGTGCCAGCAGCTTGGGACAGGGCAGTTTCTTT
TRBV27	TRBJ2-7	.	.	CASSSGTPEQYF	TGTGCCAGCAGTTCCGGGACTCCCGAGCAGTACTTC
TRBV3-1	TRBJ2-7	.	.	CASSQAYRSTYEQYF	TGTGCCAGCAGCCAAGCATACCGCAGCACCTACGAGCAGTACTTC
TRBV5-4	TRBJ1-1	few	.	CASRKRDTMNTEAFF	TGTGCCAGCAGAAAACGGGACACTATGAACACTGAAGCTTTCTTT
TRBV2	TRBJ2-1	many	TRBD1	CASSVGQGALEQFF	TGTGCCAGCAGTGTAGGGCAGGGGGCCCTTGAGCAGTTCTTC
TRBV4-2	TRBJ2-7	few	.	CASSQEYSSYEQYF	TGTGCCAGCAGCCAAGAGTACAGCTCCTACGAGCAGTACTTC
TRBV28	TRBJ2-7	many	TRBD2	CASSLSSGSSDEQYF	TGTGCCAGCAGTTTATCTAGCGGGAGCTCCGACGAGCAGTACTTC
TRBV10-3	TRBJ1-6	few	.	CAISEGGSNSPLHF	TGTGCCATCAGTGAGGGGGGTTCGAATTCACCCCTCCACTTT